The T cell receptor (beta chain) under discussion was sequenced for a study of blood T cell repertoires in COVID-19. Across the study: There were acute and convalescent COVID-19 samples, and they came from the United States, Italy and Spain. Sources were T cells, B-cell-depleted T cells, or PBMCs; the material itself was cDNA or gDNA.

Original methodology: Nucleated cell counts were estimated from reference gene primer amplification. Some clones are missing from TCRdb's copy, which holds only in-frame ones; the method was immunoSEQ multiplex PCR. V, J and clone size are taken as reported in that table, and D and trimming were inferred from the DNA itself. The table lists 150,000 or so clones, over 80% of them singletons. The material sequenced was peripheral blood. This TCR was recovered from a woman in her 70s with acute or convalescent COVID-19.

The CDR3 region is CASSYRDRGWEQYF. In DNA, the CDR3 is TGTGCCAGCAGTTACAGGGACAGGGGATGGGAGCAGTACTTC. This sequence joins TRBV6-5 and TRBJ2-7; 10 nucleotides align to TRBD1. Germline CDR1 is MNHEY and CDR2 is SVGAGI. CDR3 length: 14 residues. J lost 7 bases, V lost 2 bases, and 5 bases had no gene match.